The rows below give T cell receptor beta chains drawn from one sample of a study of CD8 T cells in ankylosing spondylitis. TCRdb independently ran MiXCR on the 5' RACE reads; one entry per CDR3 protein. The sample yields 250,000 to 350,000 distinct CDR3 sequences, 8% seen once. Sequencing was carried out using blood, either unsorted or a sorted T cell fraction (not recorded which). Receptor source: a male donor with ankylosing spondylitis. The conserved cysteine and the conserved F or W are not part of the CDR3 here. Fields, in order: D gene, clone size, V gene, CDR3 length, CDR3 protein. The D gene is left open where the match is weak. Only part of the rows carry a size: once, few, many, or a class if the clone is expanded.

D: NA; size: NA; V: TRBV6-1; length: 12; CDR3: ASTGLYATGELF
D: NA; size: few; V: TRBV9; length: 10; CDR3: ASSDRHSEAF
D: TRBD2; size: NA; V: TRBV18; length: 14; CDR3: ASSPGLAGGADTQY
D: NA; size: few; V: TRBV5-6; length: 13; CDR3: ASSLAAGAGETQY
D: NA; size: NA; V: TRBV29-1; length: 11; CDR3: SVTDSRRETQY
D: NA; size: many; V: TRBV29-1; length: 9; CDR3: SGVQSYEQY
D: NA; size: many; V: TRBV11-2; length: 12; CDR3: ASSTMHSSDTQY
D: NA; size: NA; V: TRBV4-2; length: 15; CDR3: ASSQGLTLPRDQPQH
D: TRBD1; size: few; V: TRBV30; length: 13; CDR3: ASDRAERMGSPLH
D: NA; size: NA; V: TRBV5-5; length: 13; CDR3: ASSSGPSEGYGYT
D: TRBD2; size: NA; V: TRBV5-1; length: 15; CDR3: ASSSGARTSGIYEQY
D: TRBD1; size: NA; V: TRBV27; length: 14; CDR3: ASSLSHGTVNQPQH
D: TRBD1; size: many; V: TRBV4-2; length: 13; CDR3: ASSQDRGQGYEQY